These T cell receptor beta chains were read from a single sample in a study of T cell repertoires in aging, cancer and after chemotherapy. Each CDR3 protein is one row after TCRdb ran MiXCR on the multiplex PCR reads. The sample lists around 20,000 distinct CDR3 sequences, roughly 35% occurring once. Sequenced sample: blood. The receptors derive from a human donor with a solid tumor. Both conserved end residues are part of each CDR3. The D gene is left open where the match is weak. For some rows the clone size is stated as once, few or many, or as a class when expanded; others skip it.

j_call | v_call | clone_size | d_call | cdr3_aa | cdr3_nt
TRBJ2-3 | TRBV30 | medium-sized | . | CAWRETGDTQYF | TGTGCCTGGAGGGAGACAGGAGATACGCAGTATTTT
TRBJ2-1 | TRBV10-3 | . | TRBD2 | CAIKIAGGPGEQFF | TGTGCCATCAAAATAGCGGGGGGGCCCGGTGAGCAGTTCTTC
TRBJ2-1 | TRBV14 | . | TRBD1 | CASSQVGQGVNEQFF | TGTGCCAGCAGCCAAGTGGGACAGGGGGTTAATGAGCAGTTCTTC
TRBJ2-4 | TRBV18 | few | . | CASSLAKNIQYF | TGTGCCAGCTCACTAGCCAAAAACATTCAGTACTTC
TRBJ2-7 | TRBV19 | . | . | CASSIDGGRYEQYF | TGTGCCAGTAGTATTGACGGTGGCAGGTACGAGCAGTACTTC
TRBJ2-3 | TRBV10-3 | once | . | CAISDPRGPITDTQYF | TGTGCCATCTCGGACCCGCGGGGGCCTATCACAGATACGCAGTATTTT
TRBJ2-2 | TRBV5-1 | few | . | CASSQDPTNTGELFF | TGCGCCAGCAGCCAGGACCCTACGAACACCGGGGAGCTGTTTTTT
TRBJ2-3 | TRBV11-2 | . | . | CASSLVPDTQYF | TGTGCCAGCAGCCTAGTTCCAGATACGCAGTATTTT
TRBJ1-1 | TRBV19 | . | . | CATRGNRDFNTEAFF | TGTGCCACCCGGGGCAACCGGGACTTTAACACTGAAGCTTTCTTT
TRBJ1-2 | TRBV7-6 | . | TRBD1 | CASSQGGQGFIYGYTF | TGTGCCAGCAGCCAAGGGGGACAGGGTTTTATCTATGGCTACACCTTC
TRBJ2-3 | TRBV6-4 | medium-sized | TRBD2 | CASSGTSASTDTQYF | TGTGCCAGCAGCGGGACTAGCGCAAGCACAGATACGCAGTATTTT
TRBJ2-3 | TRBV5-4 | once | TRBD2 | CASSLISGGSTDTQYF | TGTGCCAGCAGCTTGATTAGCGGGGGGTCCACAGATACGCAGTATTTT
TRBJ2-7 | TRBV5-6 | few | . | CASSLAGARGYEQYF | TGTGCCAGCAGCTTGGCCGGTGCCAGGGGTTACGAGCAGTACTTC
TRBJ2-4 | TRBV27 | . | TRBD1 | CASSLTGGENIQYF | TGTGCCAGCAGTTTGACAGGGGGGGAAAACATTCAGTACTTC
TRBJ2-1 | TRBV7-2 | . | TRBD2 | CASSLTTLAGDYNEQFF | TGTGCCAGCAGCCTCACCACACTAGCGGGAGACTACAATGAGCAGTTCTTC
TRBJ2-2 | TRBV28 | . | TRBD1 | CASETGQAGELFF | TGTGCCAGTGAAACCGGACAGGCCGGGGAGCTGTTTTTT
TRBJ1-4 | TRBV28 | . | TRBD1 | CASSPILDRAEKLFF | TGTGCCAGCAGCCCCATCTTGGACAGGGCTGAAAAACTGTTTTTT
TRBJ2-5 | TRBV7-6 | . | . | CASSLEAVGAQETQYF | TGTGCCAGCAGCTTAGAAGCGGTGGGAGCACAAGAGACCCAGTACTTC
TRBJ2-1 | TRBV19 | medium-sized | . | CASSISFRDVDYNEQFF | TGTGCCAGTAGTATTAGTTTTAGAGACGTTGACTACAATGAGCAGTTCTTC
TRBJ1-1 | TRBV27 | . | . | CASSLVGAGTEAFF | TGTGCCAGCAGTTTAGTGGGGGCCGGTACTGAAGCTTTCTTT
TRBJ1-6 | TRBV7-4 | . | . | CASRLWGAPRDSPLHF | TGTGCCAGCAGACTTTGGGGGGCGCCTAGAGATTCACCCCTCCACTTT
TRBJ2-7 | TRBV29-1 | medium-sized | TRBD1 | CSAGDRGYEQYF | TGCAGCGCCGGGGACAGGGGCTACGAGCAGTACTTC
TRBJ2-5 | TRBV6-1 | . | . | CASSEAVGAYETQYF | TGTGCCAGCAGTGAAGCAGTGGGGGCGTATGAGACCCAGTACTTC
TRBJ1-2 | TRBV7-4 | . | . | CASRQQVAGGYTF | TGTGCCAGCAGGCAACAGGTTGCGGGAGGCTACACCTTC